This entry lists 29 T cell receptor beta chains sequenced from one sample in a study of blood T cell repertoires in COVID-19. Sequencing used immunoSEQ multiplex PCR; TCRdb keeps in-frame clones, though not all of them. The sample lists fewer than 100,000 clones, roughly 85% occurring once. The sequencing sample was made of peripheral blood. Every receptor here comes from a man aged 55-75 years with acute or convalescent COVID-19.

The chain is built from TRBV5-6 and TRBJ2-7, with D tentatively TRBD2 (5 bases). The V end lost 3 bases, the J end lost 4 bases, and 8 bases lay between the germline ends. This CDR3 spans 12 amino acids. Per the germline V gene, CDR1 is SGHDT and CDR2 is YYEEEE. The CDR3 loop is CASSSGLYEQYF. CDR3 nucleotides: TGTGCCAGCAGCTCAGGACTTTACGAGCAGTACTTC.

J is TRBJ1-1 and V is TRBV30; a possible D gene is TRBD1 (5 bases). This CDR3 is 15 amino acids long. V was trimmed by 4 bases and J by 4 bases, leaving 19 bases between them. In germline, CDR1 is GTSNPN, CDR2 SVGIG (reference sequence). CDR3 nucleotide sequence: TGTGCCTGGAATAGGGGTCAGGGAACGAGCACTGAAGCTTTCTTT. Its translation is CAWNRGQGTSTEAFF. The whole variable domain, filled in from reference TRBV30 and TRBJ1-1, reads SQTIHQWPATLVQPVGSPLSLECTVEGTSNPNLYWYRQAAGRGLQLLFYSVGIGQISSEVPQNLSASRPQDRQFILSSKKLLLSDSGFYLCAWNRGQGTSTEAFFGQGTRLTVV.

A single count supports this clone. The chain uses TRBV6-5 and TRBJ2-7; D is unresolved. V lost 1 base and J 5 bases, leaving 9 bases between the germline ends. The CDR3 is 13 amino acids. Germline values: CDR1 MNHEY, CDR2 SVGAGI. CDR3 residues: CASSYFGYNEQYF. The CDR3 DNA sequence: TGTGCCAGCAGTTACTTCGGGTACAACGAGCAGTACTTC.

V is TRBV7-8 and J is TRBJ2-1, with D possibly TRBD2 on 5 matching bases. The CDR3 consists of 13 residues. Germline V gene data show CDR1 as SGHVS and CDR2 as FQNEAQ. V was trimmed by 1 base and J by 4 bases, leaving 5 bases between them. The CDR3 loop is CASSLVAYNEQFF. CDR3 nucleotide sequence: TGTGCCAGCAGCTTAGTAGCGTACAATGAGCAGTTCTTC.

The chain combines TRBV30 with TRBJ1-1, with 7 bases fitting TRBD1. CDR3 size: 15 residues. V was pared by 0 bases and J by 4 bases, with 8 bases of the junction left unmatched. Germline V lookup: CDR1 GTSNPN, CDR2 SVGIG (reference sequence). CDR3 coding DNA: TGTGCCTGGAGTGTAGGGAACAGGGGAATCACTGAAGCTTTCTTT. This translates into CAWSVGNRGITEAFF.

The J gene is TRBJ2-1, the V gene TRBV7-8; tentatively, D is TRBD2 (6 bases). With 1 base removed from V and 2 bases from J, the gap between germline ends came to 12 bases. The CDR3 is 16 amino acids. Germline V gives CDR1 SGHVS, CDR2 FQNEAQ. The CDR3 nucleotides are TGTGCCAGCAGCTTAGAATCCGGCGGGGCCTACAATGAGCAGTTCTTC. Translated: CASSLESGGAYNEQFF. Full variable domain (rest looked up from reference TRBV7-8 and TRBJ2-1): GAGVSQSPRYKVAKRGQDVALRCDPISGHVSLFWYQQALGQGPEFLTYFQNEAQLDKSGLPSDRFFAERPEGSVSTLKIQRTQQEDSAVYLCASSLESGGAYNEQFFGPGTRLTVL.

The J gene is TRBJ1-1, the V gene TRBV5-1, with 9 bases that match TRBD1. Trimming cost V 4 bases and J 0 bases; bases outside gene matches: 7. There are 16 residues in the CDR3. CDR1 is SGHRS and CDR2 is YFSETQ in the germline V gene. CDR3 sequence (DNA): TGCGCCAGCAGCCTCGGGACAGGGCTTATGAACACTGAAGCTTTCTTT. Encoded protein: CASSLGTGLMNTEAFF.

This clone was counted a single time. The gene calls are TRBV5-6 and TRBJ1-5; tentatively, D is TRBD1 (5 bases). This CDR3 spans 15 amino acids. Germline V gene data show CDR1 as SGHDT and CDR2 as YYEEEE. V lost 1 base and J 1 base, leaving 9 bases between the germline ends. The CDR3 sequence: CASSLRGVSNQPQHF. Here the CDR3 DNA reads TGTGCCAGCAGCTTGCGGGGGGTCAGCAATCAGCCCCAGCATTTT.

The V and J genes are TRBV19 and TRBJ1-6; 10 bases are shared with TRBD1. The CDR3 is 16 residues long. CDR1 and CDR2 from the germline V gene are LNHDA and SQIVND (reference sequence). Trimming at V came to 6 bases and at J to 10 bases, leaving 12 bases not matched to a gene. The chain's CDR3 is CASRMTGGLVSSPLHF. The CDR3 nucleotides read TGTGCCAGTAGGATGACAGGGGGCTTAGTCTCATCACCCCTCCACTTT.

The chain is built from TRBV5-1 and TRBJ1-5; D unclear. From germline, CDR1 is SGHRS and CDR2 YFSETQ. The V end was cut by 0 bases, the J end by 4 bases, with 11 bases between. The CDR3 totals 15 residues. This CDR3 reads CASSLAGRVNQPQHF. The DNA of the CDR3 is TGCGCCAGCAGCTTGGCCGGTCGGGTAAATCAGCCCCAGCATTTT.

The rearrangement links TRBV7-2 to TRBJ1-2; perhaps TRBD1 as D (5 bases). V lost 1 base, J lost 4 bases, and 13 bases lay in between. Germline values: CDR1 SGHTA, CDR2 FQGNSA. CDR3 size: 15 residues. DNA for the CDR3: TGTGCCAGCAGCTTAGTTCTGGGGGGAAGCTATGGCTACACCTTC. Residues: CASSLVLGGSYGYTF.

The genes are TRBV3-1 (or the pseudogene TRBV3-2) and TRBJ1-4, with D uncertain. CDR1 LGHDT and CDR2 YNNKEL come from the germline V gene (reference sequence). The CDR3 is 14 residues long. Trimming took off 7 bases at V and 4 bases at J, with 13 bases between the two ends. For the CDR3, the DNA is TGTGCCAGCACGACCCCGGGGAGTAATGAAAAACTGTTTTTT. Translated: CASTTPGSNEKLFF.

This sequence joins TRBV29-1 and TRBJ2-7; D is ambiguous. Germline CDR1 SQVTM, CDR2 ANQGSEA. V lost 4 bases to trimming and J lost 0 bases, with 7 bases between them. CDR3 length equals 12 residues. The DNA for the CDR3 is TGCAGCGTTGTTATTAGCTCCTACGAGCAGTACTTC. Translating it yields CSVVISSYEQYF.

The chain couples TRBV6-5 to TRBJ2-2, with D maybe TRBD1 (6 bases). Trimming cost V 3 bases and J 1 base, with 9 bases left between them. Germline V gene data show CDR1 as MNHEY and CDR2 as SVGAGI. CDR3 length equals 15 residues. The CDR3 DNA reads TGTGCCAGCAGTTATGGGGGACAGAACACCGGGGAGCTGTTTTTT. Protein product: CASSYGGQNTGELFF.

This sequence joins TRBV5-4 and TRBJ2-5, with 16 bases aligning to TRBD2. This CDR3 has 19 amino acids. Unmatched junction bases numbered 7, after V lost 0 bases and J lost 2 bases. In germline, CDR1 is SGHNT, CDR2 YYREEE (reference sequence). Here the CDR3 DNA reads TGTGCCAGCAGCTTGGATATAGGGACTAGCGGGAGGGTACAAGAGACCCAGTACTTC. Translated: CASSLDIGTSGRVQETQYF.

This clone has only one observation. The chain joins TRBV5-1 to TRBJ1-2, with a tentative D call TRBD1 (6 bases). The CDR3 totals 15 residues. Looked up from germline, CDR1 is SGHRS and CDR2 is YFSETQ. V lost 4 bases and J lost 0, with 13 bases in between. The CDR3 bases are TGCGCCAGCAGCGCGTTACAGGGAGCTAACTATGGCTACACCTTC. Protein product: CASSALQGANYGYTF.

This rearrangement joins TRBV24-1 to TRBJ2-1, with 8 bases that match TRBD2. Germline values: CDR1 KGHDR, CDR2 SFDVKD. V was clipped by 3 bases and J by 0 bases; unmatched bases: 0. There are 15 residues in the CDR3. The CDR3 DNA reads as TGTGCCACCAGTGATAGCGGGGGCTCCTACAATGAGCAGTTCTTC. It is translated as CATSDSGGSYNEQFF.

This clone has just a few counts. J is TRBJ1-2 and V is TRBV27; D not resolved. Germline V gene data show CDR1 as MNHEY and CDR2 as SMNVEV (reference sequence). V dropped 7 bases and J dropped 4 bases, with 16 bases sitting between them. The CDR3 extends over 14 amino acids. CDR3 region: CASTSSGVGYGYTF. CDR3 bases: TGTGCCAGCACCTCTAGCGGGGTGGGCTATGGCTACACCTTC.

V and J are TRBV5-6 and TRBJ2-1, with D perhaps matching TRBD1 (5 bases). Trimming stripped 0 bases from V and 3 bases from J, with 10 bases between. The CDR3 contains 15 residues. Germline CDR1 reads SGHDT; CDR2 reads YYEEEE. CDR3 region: CASSLGGRGYNEQFF. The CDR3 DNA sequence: TGTGCCAGCAGCTTGGGAGGAAGGGGCTACAATGAGCAGTTCTTC.

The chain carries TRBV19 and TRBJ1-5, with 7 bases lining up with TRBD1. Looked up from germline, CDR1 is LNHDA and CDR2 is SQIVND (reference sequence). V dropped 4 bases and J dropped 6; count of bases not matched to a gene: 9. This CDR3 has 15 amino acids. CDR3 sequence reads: CASSTNRGTGQPQHF. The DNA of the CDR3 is TGTGCCAGTAGTACCAACAGGGGAACGGGTCAGCCCCAGCATTTT.

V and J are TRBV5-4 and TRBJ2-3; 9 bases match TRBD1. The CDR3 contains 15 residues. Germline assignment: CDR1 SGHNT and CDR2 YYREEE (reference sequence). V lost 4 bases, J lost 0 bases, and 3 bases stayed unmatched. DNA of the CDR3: TGTGCCAGCAGCCCCGGACAGGGGAGCACAGATACGCAGTATTTT. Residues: CASSPGQGSTDTQYF.

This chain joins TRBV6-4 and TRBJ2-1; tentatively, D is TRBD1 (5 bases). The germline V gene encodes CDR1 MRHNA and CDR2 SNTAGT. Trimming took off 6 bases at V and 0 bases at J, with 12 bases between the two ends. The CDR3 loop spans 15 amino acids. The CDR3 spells CASSVETVSYNEQFF. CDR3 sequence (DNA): TGTGCCAGCAGCGTTGAGACAGTCTCCTACAATGAGCAGTTCTTC.

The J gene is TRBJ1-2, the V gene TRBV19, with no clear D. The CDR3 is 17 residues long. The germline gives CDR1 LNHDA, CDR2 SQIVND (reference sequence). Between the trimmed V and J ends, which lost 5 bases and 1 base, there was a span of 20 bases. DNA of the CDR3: TGTGCCAGTAGTGCCTCCCCGGGAAGGACCCTTAACTATGGCTACACCTTC. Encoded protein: CASSASPGRTLNYGYTF.

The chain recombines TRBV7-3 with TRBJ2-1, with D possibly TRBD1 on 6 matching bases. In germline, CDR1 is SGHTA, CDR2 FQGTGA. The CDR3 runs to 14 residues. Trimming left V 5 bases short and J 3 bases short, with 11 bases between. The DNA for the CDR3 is TGTGCCAGCAGCCCGGGACACTTCTACAATGAGCAGTTCTTC. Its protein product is CASSPGHFYNEQFF.

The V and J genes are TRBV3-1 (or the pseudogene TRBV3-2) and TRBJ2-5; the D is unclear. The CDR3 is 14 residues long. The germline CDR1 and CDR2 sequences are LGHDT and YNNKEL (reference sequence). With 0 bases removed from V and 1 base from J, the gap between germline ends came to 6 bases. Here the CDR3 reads CASSQEPGQETQYF. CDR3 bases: TGTGCCAGCAGCCAAGAACCCGGCCAAGAGACCCAGTACTTC.

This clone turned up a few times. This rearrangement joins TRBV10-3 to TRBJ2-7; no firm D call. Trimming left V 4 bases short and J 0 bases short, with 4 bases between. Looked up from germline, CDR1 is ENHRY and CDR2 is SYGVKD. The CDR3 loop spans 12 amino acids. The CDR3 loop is CAISGSSYEQYF. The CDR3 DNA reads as TGTGCCATCAGTGGCAGCTCCTACGAGCAGTACTTC.

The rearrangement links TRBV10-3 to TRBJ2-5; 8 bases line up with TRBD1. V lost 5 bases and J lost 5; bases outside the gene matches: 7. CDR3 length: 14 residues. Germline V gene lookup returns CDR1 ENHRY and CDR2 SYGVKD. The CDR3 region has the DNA TGTGCCATCAGTTCACAGGGGGTAGGGGAGACCCAGTACTTC. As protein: CAISSQGVGETQYF.

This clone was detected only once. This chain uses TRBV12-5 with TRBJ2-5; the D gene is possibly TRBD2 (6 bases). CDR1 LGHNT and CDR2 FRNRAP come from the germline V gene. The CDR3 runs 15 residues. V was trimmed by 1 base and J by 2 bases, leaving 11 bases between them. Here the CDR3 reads CASGLGQGGQETQYF. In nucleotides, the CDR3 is TGTGCTAGTGGTTTGGGGCAGGGAGGACAAGAGACCCAGTACTTC.

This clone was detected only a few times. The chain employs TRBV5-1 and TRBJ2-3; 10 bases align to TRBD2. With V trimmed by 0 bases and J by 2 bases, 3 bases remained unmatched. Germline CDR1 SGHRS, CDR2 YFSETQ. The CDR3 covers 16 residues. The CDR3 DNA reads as TGCGCCAGCAGCTTGGCACTAGCGGGAAACACAGATACGCAGTATTTT. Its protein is CASSLALAGNTDTQYF. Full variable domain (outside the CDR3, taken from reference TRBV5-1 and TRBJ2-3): KAGVTQTPRYLIKTRGQQVTLSCSPISGHRSVSWYQQTPGQGLQFLFEYFSETQRNKGNFPGRFSGRQFSNSRSEMNVSTLELGDSALYLCASSLALAGNTDTQYFGPGTRLTVL.